Listed below are T cell receptor beta chains from one sample, sequenced in a study of cytomegalovirus exposure and HLA in healthy donors. This table comes from immunoSEQ multiplex PCR, and its TCRdb copy is limited to in-frame clones, with some not included. The data contain fewer than 350,000 clones, approximately 87% of them singletons. The source material was PBMCs. The origin of the receptors is a woman between 18 and 30 years old in good health and CMV-seronegative. CDR3s include the opening cysteine and the closing phenylalanine or tryptophan. D genes are given only for firm matches. Size tells how often a clone was seen (once, few, many) or the class of an expanded clone, and some rows leave it out.

d_gene,abundance,j_gene,v_gene,CDR3aa,CDR3nt
.,.,TRBJ1-1,TRBV27,CASSDAGPQTEAFF,TGTGCCAGCAGCGACGCAGGGCCGCAGACTGAAGCTTTCTTT
TRBD2,few,TRBJ2-3,TRBV14,CASSHWTSKDTQYF,TGTGCCAGCAGCCACTGGACTAGCAAGGATACGCAGTATTTT
.,.,TRBJ1-5,TRBV4-3,CASSQVGGSNQPQHF,TGCGCCAGCAGCCAAGTCGGGGGAAGCAATCAGCCCCAGCATTTT
TRBD1,.,TRBJ2-3,TRBV10-3,CAISERGQPYTDTQYF,TGTGCCATCAGTGAGAGGGGACAGCCTTACACAGATACGCAGTATTTT
.,once,TRBJ2-1,TRBV15,CATSVIQGNEQFF,TGTGCCACCAGCGTCATACAGGGTAATGAGCAGTTCTTC
.,.,TRBJ2-7,TRBV5-1,CASSLVASSSYEQYF,TGCGCCAGCAGCTTGGTTGCTAGCAGCTCCTACGAGCAGTACTTC
TRBD2,once,TRBJ2-7,TRBV28,CASSIPGLAGVEQYF,TGTGCCAGCAGTATACCGGGACTAGCGGGAGTCGAGCAGTACTTC
TRBD1,.,TRBJ2-7,TRBV12-5,CASGLSRTGPLEQYF,TGTGCTAGTGGTTTGTCAAGGACAGGTCCCCTCGAGCAGTACTTC
.,.,TRBJ2-7,TRBV5-6,CASSLGLGRGQYSYEQYF,TGTGCCAGCAGCTTGGGGCTCGGGCGGGGTCAATACTCCTACGAGCAGTACTTC
TRBD2,.,TRBJ2-1,TRBV5-1,CASSWTGLAGGPPYNEQFF,TGCGCCAGCAGCTGGACGGGACTAGCGGGAGGGCCGCCCTACAATGAGCAGTTCTTC
TRBD1,.,TRBJ2-7,TRBV5-6,CASSPLGQVTYEQYF,TGTGCCAGCAGCCCGCTGGGACAGGTGACCTACGAGCAGTACTTC
TRBD2,.,TRBJ2-3,TRBV5-4,CASSPLLAGEVGGHTQYF,TGTGCCAGCAGCCCGCTACTAGCGGGAGAAGTGGGAGGACATACGCAGTATTTT
TRBD2,.,TRBJ2-7,TRBV4-3,CASSRGLAGAQAYEQYF,TGCGCCAGCAGCCGCGGACTAGCGGGAGCTCAAGCCTACGAGCAGTACTTC
.,.,TRBJ2-1,TRBV27,CASSLLGDPYNEQFF,TGTGCCAGCAGTTTACTAGGGGATCCCTACAATGAGCAGTTCTTC
TRBD2,.,TRBJ2-5,TRBV5-1,CASSQGLAGVGETQYF,TGCGCCAGCAGCCAGGGACTAGCGGGAGTCGGGGAGACCCAGTACTTC
.,.,TRBJ2-1,TRBV9,CASSRIRNEQFF,TGTGCCAGCAGCCGTATCCGCAATGAGCAGTTCTTC
TRBD1,.,TRBJ1-5,TRBV2,CASSDQQGQLQPQHF,TGTGCCAGCAGTGATCAGCAGGGACAGCTCCAGCCCCAGCATTTT
.,.,TRBJ1-1,TRBV19,CASSTAGSWNTEAFF,TGTGCCAGTAGTACGGCAGGAAGTTGGAACACTGAAGCTTTCTTT
.,few,TRBJ1-2,TRBV30,CAWSAGSGYTF,TGTGCCTGGAGTGCGGGGTCGGGCTACACCTTC
.,once,TRBJ2-1,TRBV18,CASSPVYRDNEQFF,TGTGCCAGCTCACCGGTCTACAGGGACAATGAGCAGTTCTTC
TRBD1,.,TRBJ2-7,TRBV5-4,CASSWDPGQGEQYF,TGTGCCAGCAGCTGGGATCCGGGACAGGGCGAGCAGTACTTC
TRBD1,.,TRBJ2-7,TRBV28,CASSSTPGTGGRLGYEQYF,TGTGCCAGCAGTTCGACCCCCGGGACAGGGGGCCGTCTAGGCTACGAGCAGTACTTC
.,.,TRBJ2-2,TRBV7-3,CASSLVSTGELFF,TGTGCCAGCAGCTTAGTCTCGACCGGGGAGCTGTTTTTT